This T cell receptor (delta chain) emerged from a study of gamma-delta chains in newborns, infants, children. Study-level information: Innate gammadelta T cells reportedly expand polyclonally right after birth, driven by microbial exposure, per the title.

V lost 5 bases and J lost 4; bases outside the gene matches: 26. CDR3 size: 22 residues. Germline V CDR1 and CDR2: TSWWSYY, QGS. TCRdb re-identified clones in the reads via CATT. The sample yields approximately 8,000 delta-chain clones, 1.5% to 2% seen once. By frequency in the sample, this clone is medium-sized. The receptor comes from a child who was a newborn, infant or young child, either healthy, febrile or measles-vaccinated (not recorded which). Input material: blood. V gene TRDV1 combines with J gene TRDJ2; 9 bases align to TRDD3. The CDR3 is CALGTWPFLPSGGLWTTAQLFF. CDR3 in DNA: TGTGCTCTTGGGACTTGGCCCTTCCTTCCTTCTGGGGGATTGTGGACGACAGCACAACTCTTCTTT.